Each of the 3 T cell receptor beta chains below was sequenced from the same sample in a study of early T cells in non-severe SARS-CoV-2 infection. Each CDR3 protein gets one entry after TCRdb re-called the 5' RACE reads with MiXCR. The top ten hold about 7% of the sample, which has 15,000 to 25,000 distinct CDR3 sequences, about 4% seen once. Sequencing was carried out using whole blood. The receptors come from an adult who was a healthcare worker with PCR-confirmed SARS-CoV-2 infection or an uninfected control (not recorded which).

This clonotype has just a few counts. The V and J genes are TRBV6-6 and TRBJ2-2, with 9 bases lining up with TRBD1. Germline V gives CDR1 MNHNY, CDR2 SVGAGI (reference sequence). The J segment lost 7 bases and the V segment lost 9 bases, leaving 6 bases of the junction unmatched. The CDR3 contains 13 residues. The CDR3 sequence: CASNRGPNGELFF. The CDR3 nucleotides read TGTGCCAGTAACAGGGGGCCGAACGGGGAGCTGTTTTTT.

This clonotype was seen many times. This chain's CDR3 is CASSLKAATGELFF. For the CDR3, the DNA is TGTGCCAGCAGCTTAAAGGCAGCCACCGGGGAGCTGTTTTTT. V usage is TRBV7-3 and J usage is TRBJ2-2; D remains unclear. This CDR3 spans 14 amino acids. Per the germline V gene, CDR1 is SGHTA and CDR2 is FQGTGA. Trimming took 1 base from V and 4 from J, leaving 7 bases between them.

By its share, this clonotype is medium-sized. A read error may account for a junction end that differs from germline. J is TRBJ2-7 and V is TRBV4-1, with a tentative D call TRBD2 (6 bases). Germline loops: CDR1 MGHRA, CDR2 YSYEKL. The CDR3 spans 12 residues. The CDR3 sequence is CASSLMGGAFHF. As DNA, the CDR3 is TGCGCCAGCAGCCTGATGGGCGGGGCCTTTCACTTC.